Below are 4 T cell receptor beta chains sequenced from a single sample in a study of blood T cell repertoires in COVID-19. Generated by immunoSEQ multiplex PCR, the TCRdb table keeps only in-frame clones and is missing some. The sample yields over 40,000 clones, about 86% seen once. The sequenced sample consisted of peripheral blood. The receptors originated from a woman in her sixties with acute or convalescent COVID-19.

The chain uses TRBV7-2 and TRBJ2-7; the D is unclear. Trimming removed 0 bases from V and 0 bases from J, with 9 bases in between. From germline, CDR1 is SGHTA and CDR2 FQGNSA. CDR3 length equals 15 residues. The CDR3 nucleotides read TGTGCCAGCAGCTTAGCACGCGGAGCCTCCTACGAGCAGTACTTC. The encoded protein is CASSLARGASYEQYF.

Only one count was recorded for this clone. This chain connects TRBV3-1 (or the pseudogene TRBV3-2) to TRBJ2-7; 11 bases agree with TRBD1. This CDR3 contains 13 residues. V lost 8 bases to trimming and J lost 5 bases; unmatched junction nucleotides: 5. In germline, CDR1 is LGHDT, CDR2 YNNKEL (reference sequence). CDR3 sequence reads: CASRDRGTNEQYF. The CDR3 region has the DNA TGTGCCAGCCGGGACAGGGGGACGAACGAGCAGTACTTC.

The J gene is TRBJ2-1, the V gene TRBV27; 8 nucleotides match TRBD2. The V segment lost 3 bases and the J segment 9 bases; nucleotides outside the gene matches: 10. The CDR3 is 15 residues long. Germline lookup yields CDR1 MNHEY and CDR2 SMNVEV (reference sequence). The CDR3, as DNA: TGTGCCAGCAGTTTGTCCAGCGGGAGTTTATTTGAGCAGTTCTTC. Translating it yields CASSLSSGSLFEQFF.

In its sample, this clone was seen a few times. The V and J genes are TRBV20-1 and TRBJ1-5, with unresolved D. There are 14 residues in the CDR3. Looked up from germline, CDR1 is DFQATT and CDR2 is SNEGSKA (reference sequence). Trimming took 3 bases from V and 2 from J, leaving 11 bases between them. CDR3 region: CSASGGTRNQPQHF. The CDR3 DNA reads as TGCAGTGCTAGTGGTGGCACCCGCAATCAGCCCCAGCATTTT.